This TCR beta chain is from a study of T cells after yellow fever vaccination. Study-level findings and limits: Contaminating bulk clonotypes could be abundant in FACS-sorted repertoires. Of the clonotypes, a small share occurred in both CD4 and CD8 compartments. Post-booster samples contained most primary-vaccination clones (about 95% CD4, roughly 88% CD8).

CDR1 is MNHEY, CDR2 SVGAGI, per germline. V lost 10 bases and J 8 bases, leaving 23 bases between the germline ends. CDR3 length: 15 amino acids. TCRdb redid the calling of the 5' RACE reads with MiXCR, one entry per CDR3 protein. The profile covers roughly 500,000 distinct CDR3 sequences, with 15% to 20% appearing a single time and roughly an eighth taken by the ten largest. This clonotype was counted between two and nine times. As yet, its antigen is unknown. The sequence came from a man aged 25-45 years who received the YFV17D yellow fever vaccine. The chain uses TRBV6-5 and TRBJ2-2; D ambiguous. Sequences were derived from PBMCs, sampled 15 days after the yellow fever booster vaccination. CDR3: CATLDKTKAGGELFF. Written as DNA, the CDR3 is TGTGCCACCCTAGACAAAACGAAGGCTGGGGGGGAGCTGTTTTTT.